This TCR beta chain was sequenced for a study of T cells after yellow fever vaccination. V dropped 0 bases and J dropped 2 bases, with 11 bases sitting between them. Per germline, CDR1 SGHDT and CDR2 YYEEEE. The CDR3 consists of 15 residues. There are a few counts of this clonotype. MiXCR was run by TCRdb on the 5' RACE reads, yielding one entry per CDR3 protein. Found here are 60,000 to 85,000 distinct CDR3 sequences, approximately 7% of them singletons; the top ten hold about 39%. The specimen was CD8+ T cells sorted from PBMCs, collected more than 40 days after the first yellow fever vaccination. The chain has TRBV5-6 and TRBJ2-5, with D possibly TRBD2 on 5 matching bases. The clonotype originates from a man aged 18 to 35 who received the YFV17D yellow fever vaccine. The CDR3 DNA is TGTGCCAGCAGCTTGGATGGTGGGGAGCAAGAGACCCAGTACTTC. It specifies CASSLDGGEQETQYF.